This TCR beta chain came from a study of blood T cell repertoires in COVID-19. Clones were sequenced by immunoSEQ multiplex PCR, and TCRdb holds only the in-frame ones, with some missing. Of tens of thousands of clones in the sample, more than 75% were seen once. CDR1 is GTSNPN and CDR2 is SVGIG in the germline V gene (reference sequence). Losses at the gene ends were 0 bases for V and 7 bases for J; bases not matched to a gene: 6. This CDR3 is 14 amino acids long. The clonotype was recovered from a man aged 55 to 70 with acute or convalescent COVID-19. The V gene is TRBV30, the J gene TRBJ2-4; 7 bases are a match to TRBD2. Sequencing was performed on peripheral blood. The CDR3 bases are TGTGCCTGGAGTGTTGGGAGGGATGGGAACATTCAGTACTTC. Translated: CAWSVGRDGNIQYF.